A single sample gave rise to the 11 T cell receptor beta chains below, sequenced in a study of technical replicates of blood from a few donors. Profiling relied on immunoSEQ multiplex PCR, and the TCRdb table lists in-frame clones only, not all of them. This table holds some 77,000 clones, over 75% found once. Sequencing was done on a sample of T cells isolated from PBMCs. The source of these receptors is a human donor in good health.

This chain joins TRBV6-1 and TRBJ2-2, with 8 bases that match TRBD2. Germline V gene sequence: CDR1 MNHNS, CDR2 SASEGT. V was clipped by 7 bases and J by 5 bases; unmatched bases: 9. This CDR3 has 15 amino acids. The CDR3 sequence: CASTPGLVGTGELFF. DNA of the CDR3: TGTGCCAGCACCCCGGGACTAGTAGGAACCGGGGAGCTGTTTTTT.

This rearrangement joins TRBV2 to TRBJ2-3, with D possibly being TRBD1 (5 bases). Germline loops: CDR1 SNHLY, CDR2 FYNNEI. The germline V and J ends were trimmed by 7 bases and 4 bases, with 12 bases remaining between them. This CDR3 has 13 residues. The CDR3 coding sequence is TGTGCCAGCATTGGGCAGGGCGCAGATACGCAGTATTTT. Protein: CASIGQGADTQYF.

V and J are TRBV25-1 and TRBJ2-5; D may be TRBD2 (5 bases). This CDR3 region has 15 residues. Germline V gives CDR1 MGHDK, CDR2 SYGVNS. Trimming pared 5 bases from V and 2 bases from J, leaving 15 bases between. CDR3 protein: CASSWSGLEQETQYF. CDR3 in DNA: TGTGCCAGCAGTTGGTCGGGGTTAGAGCAAGAGACCCAGTACTTC. The full variable domain, rest sourced from reference TRBV25-1 and TRBJ2-5, is EADIYQTPRYLVIGTGKKITLECSQTMGHDKMYWYQQDPGMELHLIHYSYGVNSTEKGDLSSESTVSRIRTEHFPLTLESARPSHTSQYLCASSWSGLEQETQYFGPGTRLLVL.

The chain's CDR3 is CASSPHITGELFF. Written as DNA, the CDR3 is TGTGCCAGCAGTCCTCACATTACCGGGGAGCTGTTTTTT. The chain combines TRBV6-5 with TRBJ2-2, with D unclear. The V gene's germline CDR1 is MNHEY and CDR2 SVGAGI. Trimming pared 5 bases from V and 5 bases from J, leaving 9 bases between. The CDR3 totals 13 residues.

The V and J genes are TRBV6-1 and TRBJ2-3; 9 nucleotides agree with TRBD2. Unmatched junction bases numbered 10, after V lost 2 bases and J lost 4 bases. Germline values: CDR1 MNHNS, CDR2 SASEGT. The CDR3 consists of 17 residues. The DNA of the CDR3 is TGTGCCAGCAGTGAAAGGGGGAGTAGCGGGAGTTCAGATACGCAGTATTTT. Its protein is CASSERGSSGSSDTQYF.

V is TRBV27 and J is TRBJ2-7; D perhaps matches TRBD1 (5 bases). There are 13 residues in the CDR3. Germline V gene lookup returns CDR1 MNHEY and CDR2 SMNVEV (reference sequence). V was clipped by 2 bases and J by 3 bases, with 8 bases between them. CDR3 coding DNA: TGTGCCAGCAGTTTAAGGCAGGGCTACGAGCAGTACTTC. The encoded protein is CASSLRQGYEQYF.

The genes are TRBV25-1 and TRBJ1-2; D is unresolved. CDR3 length equals 15 residues. The germline V and J ends were trimmed by 2 bases and 2 bases, with 12 bases remaining between them. Germline V CDR1 and CDR2: MGHDK, SYGVNS. In nucleotides, the CDR3 is TGTGCCAGCAGTGAAGTCGGAGATTTCAACTATGGCTACACCTTC. This translates into CASSEVGDFNYGYTF.

The gene calls are TRBV28 and TRBJ1-5; D is undetermined. V was pared by 6 bases and J by 6 bases, with 15 bases between. Germline CDR1 is MDHEN and CDR2 is SYDVKM. CDR3 length: 14 amino acids. CDR3 sequence reads: CASSLAEGGQPQHF. In DNA form, the CDR3 reads TGTGCCAGCAGCCTCGCGGAGGGCGGTCAGCCCCAGCATTTT.

This chain links TRBV6-5 with TRBJ1-4; TRBD1 matches 9 bases. CDR3 length equals 14 residues. J was trimmed by 7 bases and V by 4 bases; bases with no gene match: 4. Germline-derived CDR1 and CDR2 are MNHEY and SVGAGI. Here the CDR3 reads CASSWDREAEKLFF. The CDR3 nucleotides are TGTGCCAGCAGTTGGGACAGGGAAGCTGAAAAACTGTTTTTT.

This chain links TRBV10-3 with TRBJ2-1; no firm D call. Trimming cost V 3 bases and J 8 bases, with 5 bases left between them. The CDR3 covers 11 residues. Germline CDR1 and CDR2: ENHRY and SYGVKD. CDR3 nucleotide sequence: TGTGCCATCAGTGATTTCGATGAGCAGTTCTTC. This translates into CAISDFDEQFF.

V and J are TRBV7-9 and TRBJ2-7; weak D call: TRBD2 (5 bases). Looked up from germline, CDR1 is SEHNR and CDR2 is FQNEAQ (reference sequence). V was trimmed by 1 base and J by 2 bases, leaving 12 bases between them. The CDR3 sequence is 15 residues long. This CDR3 is CASSLGRTETYEQYF. Here the CDR3 DNA reads TGTGCCAGCAGCTTAGGTAGGACTGAGACCTACGAGCAGTACTTC.